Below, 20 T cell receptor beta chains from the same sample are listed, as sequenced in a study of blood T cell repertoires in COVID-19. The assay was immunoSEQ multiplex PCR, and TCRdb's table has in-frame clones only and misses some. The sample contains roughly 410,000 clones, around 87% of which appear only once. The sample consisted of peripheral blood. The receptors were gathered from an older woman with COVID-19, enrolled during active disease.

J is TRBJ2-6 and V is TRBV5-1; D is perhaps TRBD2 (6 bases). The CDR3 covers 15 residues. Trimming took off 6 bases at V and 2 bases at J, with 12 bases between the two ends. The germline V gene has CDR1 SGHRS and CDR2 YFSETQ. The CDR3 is CASTTPSAGANVLTF. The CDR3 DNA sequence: TGCGCCAGCACCACTCCTAGCGCTGGGGCCAACGTCCTGACTTTC.

The CDR3 DNA is TGTGCCAGCTCACGACTTCTTTACACCGGGGAGCTGTTTTTT. Protein: CASSRLLYTGELFF. This chain connects TRBV2 to TRBJ2-2; D not certain. CDR3 length: 14 residues. Germline loops: CDR1 SNHLY, CDR2 FYNNEI. V shed 8 bases and J shed 3 bases, with 13 bases lying between them.

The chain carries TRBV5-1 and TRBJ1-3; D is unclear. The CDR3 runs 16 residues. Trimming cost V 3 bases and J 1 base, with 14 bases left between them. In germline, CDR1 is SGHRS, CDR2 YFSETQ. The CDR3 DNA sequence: TGCGCCAGCAGCTCCAGCGGACCTTTATCTGGAAACACCATATATTTT. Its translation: CASSSSGPLSGNTIYF.

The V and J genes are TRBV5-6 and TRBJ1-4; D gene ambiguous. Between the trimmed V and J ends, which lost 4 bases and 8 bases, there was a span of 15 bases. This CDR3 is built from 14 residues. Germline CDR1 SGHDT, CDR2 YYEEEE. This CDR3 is CASSPEGGKEKLFF. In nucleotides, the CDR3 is TGTGCCAGCAGCCCCGAGGGAGGGAAGGAAAAACTGTTTTTT.

This CDR3 is CASSFLKDKLSGELFF. CDR3 in DNA: TGCGCCAGCAGCTTTTTAAAGGACAAATTGTCCGGGGAGCTGTTTTTT. The chain has TRBV5-1 and TRBJ2-2, with D possibly being TRBD1 (5 bases). V was cut by 2 bases and J by 6 bases, with 17 bases left in between. CDR1 is SGHRS, CDR2 YFSETQ, per germline. The CDR3 loop spans 16 amino acids.

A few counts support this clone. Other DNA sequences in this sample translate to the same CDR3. DNA of the CDR3: TGTGCCAGCAGCTTGGGTACAGCGAACACCGGGGAGCTGTTTTTT. It is translated as CASSLGTANTGELFF. V gene TRBV7-9 combines with J gene TRBJ2-2; D call uncertain. Trimming pared 3 bases from V and 0 bases from J, leaving 8 bases between. The CDR3 spans 15 residues. Looked up from germline, CDR1 is SEHNR and CDR2 is FQNEAQ (reference sequence).

The CDR3 DNA is TGTGCCAGCAGTGGGGGGTCTTATAATTCACCCCTCCACTTT. Translating it yields CASSGGSYNSPLHF. The chain has TRBV28 and TRBJ1-6; possible D gene TRBD1, 5 bases. Trimming removed 5 bases from V and 4 bases from J, with 9 bases in between. Germline assignment: CDR1 MDHEN and CDR2 SYDVKM. The CDR3 has 14 residues. The variable domain in full, completed from reference TRBV28 and TRBJ1-6, reads DVKVTQSSRYLVKRTGEKVFLECVQDMDHENMFWYRQDPGLGLRLIYFSYDVKMKEKGDIPEGYSVSREKKERFSLILESASTNQTSMYLCASSGGSYNSPLHFGNGTRLTVT.

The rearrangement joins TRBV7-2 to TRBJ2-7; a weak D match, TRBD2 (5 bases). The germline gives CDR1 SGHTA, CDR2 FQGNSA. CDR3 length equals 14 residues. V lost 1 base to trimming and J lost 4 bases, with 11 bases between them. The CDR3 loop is CASSLGGLAYEQYF. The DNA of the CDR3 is TGTGCCAGCAGCTTAGGTGGGCTAGCATACGAGCAGTACTTC.

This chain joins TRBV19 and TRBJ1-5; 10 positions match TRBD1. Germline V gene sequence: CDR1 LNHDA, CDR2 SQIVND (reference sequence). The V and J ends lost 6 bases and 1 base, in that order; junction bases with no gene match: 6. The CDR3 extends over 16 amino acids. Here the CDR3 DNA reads TGTGCCAGTAGCGCGACAGGGGGCGGAAGCAATCAGCCCCAGCATTTT. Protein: CASSATGGGSNQPQHF.

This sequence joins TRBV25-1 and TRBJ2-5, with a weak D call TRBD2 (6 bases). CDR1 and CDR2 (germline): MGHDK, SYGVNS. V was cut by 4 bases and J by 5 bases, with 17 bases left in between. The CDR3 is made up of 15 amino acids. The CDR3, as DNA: TGTGCCAGCAGTGCCCCTAGCGTTTTCGCGGAGACCCAGTACTTC. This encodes CASSAPSVFAETQYF. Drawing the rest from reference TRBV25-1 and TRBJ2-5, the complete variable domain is EADIYQTPRYLVIGTGKKITLECSQTMGHDKMYWYQQDPGMELHLIHYSYGVNSTEKGDLSSESTVSRIRTEHFPLTLESARPSHTSQYLCASSAPSVFAETQYFGPGTRLLVL.

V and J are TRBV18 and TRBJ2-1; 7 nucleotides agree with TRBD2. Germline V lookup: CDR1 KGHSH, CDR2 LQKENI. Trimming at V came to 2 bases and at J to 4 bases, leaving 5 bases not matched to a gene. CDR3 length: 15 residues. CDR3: CASSPIWTSYNEQFF. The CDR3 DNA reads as TGTGCCAGCTCACCAATATGGACTAGTTACAATGAGCAGTTCTTC.

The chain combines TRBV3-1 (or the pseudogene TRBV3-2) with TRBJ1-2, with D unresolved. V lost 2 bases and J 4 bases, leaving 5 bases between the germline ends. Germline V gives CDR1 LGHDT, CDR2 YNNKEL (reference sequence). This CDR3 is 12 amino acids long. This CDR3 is CASSQTAYGYTF. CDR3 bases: TGTGCCAGCAGCCAAACTGCCTATGGCTACACCTTC.

The CDR3 here is CASSLRTENTEAFF. The CDR3 DNA sequence: TGCGCCAGCAGCCTAAGGACAGAGAACACTGAAGCTTTCTTT. J is TRBJ1-1 and V is TRBV5-1; D is possibly TRBD1 (6 bases). CDR1 and CDR2 (germline): SGHRS, YFSETQ. The CDR3 spans 14 residues. V was shortened by 4 bases and J by 1 base, with 11 bases between the two germline ends.

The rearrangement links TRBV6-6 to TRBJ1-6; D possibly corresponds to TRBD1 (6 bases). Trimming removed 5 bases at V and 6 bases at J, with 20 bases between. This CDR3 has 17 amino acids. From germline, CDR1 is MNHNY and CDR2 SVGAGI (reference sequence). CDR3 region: CASSLRLPRQANSPLHF. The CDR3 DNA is TGTGCCAGCAGTCTCCGCTTACCGCGACAGGCTAATTCACCCCTCCACTTT.

The CDR3 DNA follows: TGTGCCAGCTCACGTCGATTTGGGGGGACTGTTATGACCACTGAAGCTTTCTTT. This gives the protein CASSRRFGGTVMTTEAFF. The genes are TRBV18 and TRBJ1-1; possibly TRBD1 for D (5 bases). Germline V gives CDR1 KGHSH, CDR2 LQKENI. CDR3 size: 18 residues. Trimming shortened V by 4 bases and J by 4 bases, and 25 bases separated the two germline ends. Using reference TRBV18 and TRBJ1-1 for the parts outside the CDR3, the full variable domain is NAGVMQNPRHLVRRRGQEARLRCSPMKGHSHVYWYRQLPEEGLKFMVYLQKENIIDESGMPKERFSAEFPKEGPSILRIQQVVRGDSAAYFCASSRRFGGTVMTTEAFFGQGTRLTVV.

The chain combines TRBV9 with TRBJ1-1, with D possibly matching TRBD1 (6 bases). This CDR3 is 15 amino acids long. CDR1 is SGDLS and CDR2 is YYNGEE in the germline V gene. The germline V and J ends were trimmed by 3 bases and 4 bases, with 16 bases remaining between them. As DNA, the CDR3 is TGTGCCAGCAGCGCCTTACAGGGAGGGGTCACTGAAGCTTTCTTT. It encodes CASSALQGGVTEAFF.

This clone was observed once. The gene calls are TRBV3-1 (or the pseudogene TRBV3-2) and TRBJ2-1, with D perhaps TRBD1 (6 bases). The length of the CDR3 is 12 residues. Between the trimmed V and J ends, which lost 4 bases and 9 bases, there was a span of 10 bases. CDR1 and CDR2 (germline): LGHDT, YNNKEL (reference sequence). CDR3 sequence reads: CASSLTGLEQFF. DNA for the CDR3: TGTGCCAGCAGCCTTACAGGGCTTGAGCAGTTCTTC.

CDR3 DNA: TGTGCCAGCAGTCCACGGACAGGGGTGGATACGCAGTATTTT. It translates to CASSPRTGVDTQYF. The chain uses TRBV6-5 and TRBJ2-3; 9 nucleotides match TRBD1. Germline V gene sequence: CDR1 MNHEY, CDR2 SVGAGI. The CDR3 consists of 14 residues. The V and J ends lost 5 bases and 6 bases, in that order; junction bases with no gene match: 6.

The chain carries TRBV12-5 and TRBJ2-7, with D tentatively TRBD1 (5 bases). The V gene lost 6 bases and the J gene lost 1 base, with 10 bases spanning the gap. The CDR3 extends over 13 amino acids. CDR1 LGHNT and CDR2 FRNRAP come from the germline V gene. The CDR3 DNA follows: TGTGCTAGTGGCCCTGACAGTTCCTACGAGCAGTACTTC. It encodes CASGPDSSYEQYF.

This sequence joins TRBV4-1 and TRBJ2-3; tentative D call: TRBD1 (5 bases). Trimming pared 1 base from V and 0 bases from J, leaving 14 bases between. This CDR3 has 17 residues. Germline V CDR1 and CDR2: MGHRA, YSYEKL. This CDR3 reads CASSQVPAGSSTDTQYF. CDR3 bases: TGCGCCAGCAGCCAAGTCCCTGCAGGGTCTAGCACAGATACGCAGTATTTT.